This T cell receptor beta chain was sequenced during a study of blood T cell repertoires in COVID-19. Across the whole study: There were acute and convalescent COVID-19 samples, and they came from the United States, Italy and Spain. From T cells, B-cell-depleted T cells, or PBMCs came the material, which was cDNA or gDNA.

This CDR3 region has 16 residues. The ends lost 8 bases at V and 0 bases at J; junction bases unmatched: 10. Germline CDR1 and CDR2: MRHNA and SNTAGT. Per the authors' pipeline: Researchers report that nucleated cell counts were estimated from reference gene primer amplification. Here immunoSEQ multiplex PCR was the method, and the copy in TCRdb shows in-frame clones only, minus some. V and J calls and clone size are as listed in that table; D and trimming were resolved from the DNA. The sample yields 350,000 or so clones, 90% seen once. The rearrangement links TRBV6-4 to TRBJ1-1, with 9 bases identical to TRBD1. The clonotype originates from a man younger than 35 with active or convalescent COVID-19. Sequenced material: peripheral blood. The CDR3 coding sequence is TGTGCCAGCCGAAGGACAGGGGAAAGTGTGAACACTGAAGCTTTCTTT. This encodes CASRRTGESVNTEAFF.